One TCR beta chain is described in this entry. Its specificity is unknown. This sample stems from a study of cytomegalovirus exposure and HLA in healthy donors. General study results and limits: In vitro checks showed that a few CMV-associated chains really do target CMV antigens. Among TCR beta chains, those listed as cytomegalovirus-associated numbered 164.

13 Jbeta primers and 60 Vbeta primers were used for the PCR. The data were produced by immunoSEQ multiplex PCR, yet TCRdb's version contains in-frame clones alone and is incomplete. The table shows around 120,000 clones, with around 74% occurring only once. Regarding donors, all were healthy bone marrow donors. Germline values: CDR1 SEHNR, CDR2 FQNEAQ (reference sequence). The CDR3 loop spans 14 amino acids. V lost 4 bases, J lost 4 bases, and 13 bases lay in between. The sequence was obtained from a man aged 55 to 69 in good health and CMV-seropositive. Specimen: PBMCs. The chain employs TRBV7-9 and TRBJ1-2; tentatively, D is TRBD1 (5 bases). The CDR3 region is CASSSRVSTYGYTF. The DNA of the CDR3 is TGTGCCAGCAGCTCCAGGGTATCTACCTATGGCTACACCTTC. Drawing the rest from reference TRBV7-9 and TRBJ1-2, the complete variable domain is DTGVSQNPRHKITKRGQNVTFRCDPISEHNRLYWYRQTLGQGPEFLTYFQNEAQLEKSRLLSDRFSAERPKGSFSTLEIQRTEQGDSAMYLCASSSRVSTYGYTFGSGTRLTVV.